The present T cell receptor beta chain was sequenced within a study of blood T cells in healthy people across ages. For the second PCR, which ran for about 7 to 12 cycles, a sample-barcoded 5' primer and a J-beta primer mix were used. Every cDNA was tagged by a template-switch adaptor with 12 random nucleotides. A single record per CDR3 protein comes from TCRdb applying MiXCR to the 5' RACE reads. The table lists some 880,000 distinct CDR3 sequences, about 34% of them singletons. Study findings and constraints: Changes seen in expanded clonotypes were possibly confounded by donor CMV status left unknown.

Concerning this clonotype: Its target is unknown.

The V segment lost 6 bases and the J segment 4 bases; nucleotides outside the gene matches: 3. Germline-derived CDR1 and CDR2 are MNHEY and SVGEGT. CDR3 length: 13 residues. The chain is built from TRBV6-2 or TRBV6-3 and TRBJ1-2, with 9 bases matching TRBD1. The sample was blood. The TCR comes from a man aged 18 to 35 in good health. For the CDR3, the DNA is TGTGCCAGCAGCAAGACAGGGGGCTATGGCTACACCTTC. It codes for CASSKTGGYGYTF.